The T cell receptor beta chain described here comes from a study of blood T cell repertoires in COVID-19. Study background: From T cells, B-cell-depleted T cells, or PBMCs came the material, which was cDNA or gDNA.

Study processing details: Amplification with reference gene primers provided the estimates of nucleated cell counts. Sequenced by immunoSEQ multiplex PCR; TCRdb stores in-frame clones only, minus some. The V and J calls and clone size are taken from that table; D and trimming were inferred from the DNA. The sample has about 170,000 clones; roughly 87% are singletons. This TCR was recovered from a woman in her forties or fifties with acute or convalescent COVID-19. The sample was peripheral blood.

Written as DNA, the CDR3 is TGTGCCAGCAGCGATAGCGGGAGGGCCTCTAATGAGCAGTTCTTC. The encoded protein is CASSDSGRASNEQFF. The chain uses TRBV7-2 and TRBJ2-1; TRBD2 agrees at 11 bases. Germline CDR1 reads SGHTA; CDR2 reads FQGNSA. The CDR3 totals 15 residues. J was trimmed by 7 bases and V by 5 bases; bases with no gene match: 7.